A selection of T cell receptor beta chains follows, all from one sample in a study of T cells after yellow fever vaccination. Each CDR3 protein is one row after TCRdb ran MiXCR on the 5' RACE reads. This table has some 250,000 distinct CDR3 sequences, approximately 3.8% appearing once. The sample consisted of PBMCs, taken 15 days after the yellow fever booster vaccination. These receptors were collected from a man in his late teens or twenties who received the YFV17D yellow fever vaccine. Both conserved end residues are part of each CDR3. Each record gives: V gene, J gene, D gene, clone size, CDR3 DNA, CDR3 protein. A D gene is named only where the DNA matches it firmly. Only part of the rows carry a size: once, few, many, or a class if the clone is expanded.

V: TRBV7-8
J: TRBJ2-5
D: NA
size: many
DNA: TGTGCCAGCACCCCAGGGGAGGAGACCCAGTACTTC
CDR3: CASTPGEETQYF

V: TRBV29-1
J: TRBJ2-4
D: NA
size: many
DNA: TGCAGCGTCCGTTTAGCCAAAAACATTCAGTACTTC
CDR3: CSVRLAKNIQYF

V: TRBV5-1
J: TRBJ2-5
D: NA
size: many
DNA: TGCGCCAGCAGCTTAAATAGGGGAGAGACCCAGTACTTC
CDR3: CASSLNRGETQYF

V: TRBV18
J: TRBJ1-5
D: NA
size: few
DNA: TGTGCCAGCCTCCGAGGGAACGATCAGCCCCAGCATTTT
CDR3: CASLRGNDQPQHF

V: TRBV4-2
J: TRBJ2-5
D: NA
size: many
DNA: TGTGCCAGCAGCCACCCTCAAGAGACCCAGTACTTC
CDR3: CASSHPQETQYF

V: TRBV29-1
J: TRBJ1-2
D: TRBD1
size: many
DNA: TGCAGCGTTGAGGGGACAGGGAATCTCGGTGGCTACACCTTC
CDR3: CSVEGTGNLGGYTF

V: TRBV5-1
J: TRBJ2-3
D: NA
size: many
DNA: TGCGCCAGCAGCTTGGGGCCGGCGGGACCTACAGATACGCAGTATTTT
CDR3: CASSLGPAGPTDTQYF

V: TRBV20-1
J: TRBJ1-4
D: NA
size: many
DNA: TGCAGTGCTAGATCCGGTGTTGACAATGAAAAACTGTTTTTT
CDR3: CSARSGVDNEKLFF

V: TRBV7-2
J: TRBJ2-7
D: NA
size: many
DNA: TGTGCCAGCAGCCTGAATTGGGGGGAGCAGTACTTC
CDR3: CASSLNWGEQYF

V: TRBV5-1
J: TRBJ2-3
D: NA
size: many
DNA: TGCGCCAGCAGCGGGCAAACAGATACGCAGTATTTT
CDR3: CASSGQTDTQYF

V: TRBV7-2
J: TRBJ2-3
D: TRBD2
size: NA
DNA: TGTGCCGCCTCGGGGGGGTTAACAGATACGCAGTATTTT
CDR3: CAASGGLTDTQYF

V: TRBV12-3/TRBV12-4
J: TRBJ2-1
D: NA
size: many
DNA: TGTGCCAGCAGTTACTCCACCAGCTCCTACAATGAGCAGTTCTTC
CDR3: CASSYSTSSYNEQFF